This entry lists 30 T cell receptor beta chains sequenced from one sample in a study of neurological immune-mediated disorders. TCRdb independently ran MiXCR on the 5' RACE reads; one entry per CDR3 protein. The sample gives over 25,000 distinct CDR3 sequences, 9.5% to 13% of which show up once; about 6% is in the top ten. The sequencing sample was made of PBMCs. The receptors shown here come from an older woman in good health.

In its sample, this clonotype ranks as large. This chain connects TRBV12-3 or TRBV12-4 to TRBJ2-7, with D perhaps TRBD1 or TRBD2 (5 bases each). This CDR3 region has 14 residues. V gave up 6 bases and J gave up 0 bases, with 12 bases separating them. CDR3 protein: CASRPRGLSYEQYF. As DNA, the CDR3 is TGTGCCAGCAGACCCCGGGGCCTCTCCTACGAGCAGTACTTC.

This clonotype was observed a single time. The chain links TRBV7-2 to TRBJ1-1; D remains ambiguous. CDR1 is SGHTA, CDR2 FQGNSA, per germline. Between the trimmed V and J ends, which lost 3 bases and 7 bases, there was a span of 15 bases. The CDR3 totals 14 residues. As DNA, the CDR3 is TGTGCCAGCAGCTTGATTGTCCCCTCGATTGAAGCTTTCTTT. Translating gives CASSLIVPSIEAFF.

This clonotype was seen at least ten times. V is TRBV20-1 and J is TRBJ2-5; D is perhaps TRBD2 (5 bases). V was pared by 3 bases and J by 2 bases, with 13 bases between. Germline values: CDR1 DFQATT, CDR2 SNEGSKA (reference sequence). There are 14 residues in the CDR3. The CDR3 spells CSARLASVQETQYF. CDR3 DNA sequence: TGCAGTGCTAGGCTAGCTTCCGTTCAAGAGACCCAGTACTTC.

This clonotype was counted many times. The chain couples TRBV20-1 to TRBJ1-2; TRBD1 might be the D (6 bases). The CDR3 extends over 15 amino acids. Trimming cost V 3 bases and J 0 bases, with 14 bases left between them. CDR1 DFQATT and CDR2 SNEGSKA come from the germline V gene (reference sequence). The CDR3 spells CSARRTGITNYGYTF. In nucleotides, the CDR3 is TGCAGTGCTAGGCGAACAGGGATAACTAACTATGGCTACACCTTC.

This clonotype appeared many times. The gene calls are TRBV6-5 and TRBJ2-1, with 7 bases matching TRBD1. Losses at the gene ends were 6 bases for V and 2 bases for J; bases not matched to a gene: 4. CDR1 and CDR2 from the germline V gene are MNHEY and SVGAGI. The CDR3 is made up of 14 amino acids. CDR3 sequence: CASRTGTAYNEQFF. DNA of the CDR3: TGTGCCAGCAGAACCGGGACAGCCTACAATGAGCAGTTCTTC.

This clonotype was seen many times. The chain carries TRBV5-1 and TRBJ2-5, with 8 bases lining up with TRBD1. V was clipped by 4 bases and J by 2 bases; unmatched bases: 7. This CDR3 spans 15 amino acids. CDR1 SGHRS and CDR2 YFSETQ come from the germline V gene. CDR3 sequence reads: CASSPLGQGQETQYF. CDR3 bases: TGCGCCAGCAGCCCATTAGGACAGGGTCAAGAGACCCAGTACTTC.

V and J are TRBV20-1 and TRBJ1-2, with 7 bases aligning to TRBD1. Germline trimming cut 0 bases from V and 8 bases from J; bases unmatched to any gene: 9. The CDR3 has 14 residues. From germline, CDR1 is DFQATT and CDR2 SNEGSKA (reference sequence). The CDR3 DNA sequence: TGCAGTGCTAGAGATACGGTACAGGGGCAAGGCTACACCTTC. Encoded protein: CSARDTVQGQGYTF.

This clonotype has ten or more counts. The chain is built from TRBV20-1 and TRBJ2-1; 7 bases are a match to TRBD2. Trimming took 3 bases from V and 6 from J; bases not matched to a gene: 11. The CDR3 consists of 15 residues. Per germline, CDR1 DFQATT and CDR2 SNEGSKA (reference sequence). The CDR3 sequence is CSARGGSGGGNEQFF. The CDR3 nucleotides read TGCAGTGCTAGGGGGGGGTCCGGGGGTGGCAATGAGCAGTTCTTC.

Many counts were recorded for this clonotype. The genes are TRBV4-2 and TRBJ2-2, with TRBD2 identical over 12 bases. Germline-derived CDR1 and CDR2 are LGHNA and YNFKEQ. The ends lost 1 base at V and 5 bases at J; junction bases unmatched: 5. This CDR3 has 17 amino acids. The CDR3 region has the DNA TGTGCCAGCAGCCAAGGGGTTGGACTAGCGGGAACCGGGGAGCTGTTTTTT. It is translated as CASSQGVGLAGTGELFF.

By proportion, this clonotype is medium-sized. The chain joins TRBV5-1 to TRBJ2-1; D is perhaps TRBD1 or TRBD2 (5 bases each). Trimming cost V 0 bases and J 0 bases, with 10 bases left between them. CDR1 SGHRS and CDR2 YFSETQ come from the germline V gene. This CDR3 is built from 16 residues. Here the CDR3 reads CASSLGGESSYNEQFF. The CDR3 DNA sequence: TGCGCCAGCAGCTTGGGAGGGGAGAGCTCCTACAATGAGCAGTTCTTC.

At least ten counts were recorded for this clonotype. V gene TRBV19 combines with J gene TRBJ1-1; 11 bases agree with TRBD1. Germline trimming cut 3 bases from V and 6 bases from J; bases unmatched to any gene: 6. Germline-derived CDR1 and CDR2 are LNHDA and SQIVND (reference sequence). This CDR3 is 15 amino acids long. This CDR3 reads CASSIRTGGYPEAFF. The CDR3 nucleotides are TGTGCCAGTAGTATCCGGACAGGGGGCTATCCTGAAGCTTTCTTT.

This clonotype was picked up many times. This sequence joins TRBV5-1 and TRBJ2-3; TRBD2 agrees at 14 bases. The CDR3 extends over 18 amino acids. The V gene end was trimmed by 4 bases and the J gene end by 2 bases; junction bases not matched to a gene: 9. Per the germline V gene, CDR1 is SGHRS and CDR2 is YFSETQ. This CDR3 is CASSPGTSGGILTDTQYF. CDR3 sequence (DNA): TGCGCCAGCAGCCCGGGGACTAGCGGGGGCATCCTCACAGATACGCAGTATTTT.

In this sample, this clonotype turned up many times. V is TRBV20-1 and J is TRBJ2-7, with D possibly TRBD1 on 5 matching bases. The CDR3 covers 12 residues. Germline V gene lookup returns CDR1 DFQATT and CDR2 SNEGSKA (reference sequence). The V end lost 6 bases, the J end lost 2 bases, and 11 bases lay between the germline ends. The CDR3 bases are TGCAGTGCCATTGGGGCAACCTACGAGCAGTACTTC. Translating gives CSAIGATYEQYF.

This clonotype has ten or more counts. This sequence joins TRBV5-1 and TRBJ2-1; 11 bases are a match to TRBD2. The CDR3 contains 15 residues. The germline gives CDR1 SGHRS, CDR2 YFSETQ. The junction had 5 bases not matched to a gene; V was cut back by 0 bases and J by 9 bases. The CDR3 sequence: CASSLAQTSGTEQFF. The CDR3 bases are TGCGCCAGCAGCTTGGCCCAGACTAGCGGGACTGAGCAGTTCTTC.

This clonotype was picked up many times. This chain links TRBV6-5 with TRBJ2-5, with unresolved D. The CDR3 sequence is 10 residues long. Germline loops: CDR1 MNHEY, CDR2 SVGAGI. The V and J ends lost 8 bases and 4 bases respectively, with 5 bases between them. CDR3 DNA: TGTGCCAGCGTCGGAGAGACCCAGTACTTC. Translating gives CASVGETQYF.

There are many counts of this clonotype. The chain employs TRBV7-8 and TRBJ2-7, with D tentatively TRBD1 (6 bases). Germline lookup yields CDR1 SGHVS and CDR2 FQNEAQ. Trimming took 5 bases from V and 3 from J, leaving 11 bases between them. CDR3 length equals 13 residues. The CDR3 reads CASSLGTLYEQYF. CDR3 nucleotides: TGTGCCAGCAGCCTAGGGACACTCTACGAGCAGTACTTC. Full variable domain (rest looked up from reference TRBV7-8 and TRBJ2-7): GAGVSQSPRYKVAKRGQDVALRCDPISGHVSLFWYQQALGQGPEFLTYFQNEAQLDKSGLPSDRFFAERPEGSVSTLKIQRTQQEDSAVYLCASSLGTLYEQYFGPGTRLTVT.

The V gene is TRBV4-1, the J gene TRBJ2-1; 9 positions agree with TRBD1. Unmatched junction bases numbered 4, after V lost 3 bases and J lost 4 bases. This CDR3 contains 15 residues. CDR1 is MGHRA and CDR2 is YSYEKL in the germline V gene. CDR3 bases: TGCGCCAGCAGCCAGCCGGGACAGGGATACAATGAGCAGTTCTTC. Amino acids: CASSQPGQGYNEQFF.

The table lists this clonotype with many counts. The chain recombines TRBV7-7 with TRBJ2-5, with TRBD2 matching 10 bases. Germline values: CDR1 SSHAT, CDR2 FNYEAQ (reference sequence). V shed 1 base, J shed 1 base, and the junction held 6 bases outside the gene matches. The CDR3 runs to 17 residues. DNA of the CDR3: TGTGCCAGCAGCTTAGTATCTAGCGGGGGACCCCAAGAGACCCAGTACTTC. This encodes CASSLVSSGGPQETQYF.

Comments on this clonotype: A read error may produce the germline difference seen at one junction end. The CDR3 loop is CASSQSRHSIF. In DNA, the CDR3 is TGTGCCAGCAGTCAGAGTCGTCACAGTATCTTC. J is TRBJ2-7 and V is TRBV6-2 or TRBV6-3; D not resolved. The CDR3 runs 11 residues. Germline CDR1 is MNHEY and CDR2 is SVGEGT.

This clonotype appeared many times. The gene calls are TRBV25-1 and TRBJ2-1; 9 bases match TRBD1. The V segment lost 3 bases and the J segment 4 bases; nucleotides outside the gene matches: 7. Germline V gives CDR1 MGHDK, CDR2 SYGVNS. This CDR3 is built from 16 residues. CDR3 sequence: CASSDLRQGVYNEQFF. The CDR3 DNA follows: TGTGCCAGCAGTGATCTTCGACAGGGGGTTTACAATGAGCAGTTCTTC.

In this sample, this clonotype turned up many times. This chain uses TRBV7-2 with TRBJ2-7, with TRBD2 matching 7 bases. The trim removed 5 bases at V and 5 bases at J, leaving 9 bases unmatched. Germline CDR1 is SGHTA and CDR2 is FQGNSA. CDR3 length: 14 residues. The CDR3, as DNA: TGTGCCAGCAGCGATGGACTAGAATCTAACGAGCAGTACTTC. Protein sequence: CASSDGLESNEQYF.

In this sample, this clonotype turned up many times. This chain connects TRBV5-6 to TRBJ1-1; D ambiguous. CDR1 SGHDT and CDR2 YYEEEE come from the germline V gene. The CDR3 runs 14 residues. Trimming pared 0 bases from V and 6 bases from J, leaving 12 bases between. The CDR3 bases are TGTGCCAGCAGCTTGGAGGGAGAGGGCGCTGAAGCTTTCTTT. Protein product: CASSLEGEGAEAFF.

In this sample, this clonotype turned up many times. The V call is TRBV4-1, the J call TRBJ2-7; possibly TRBD1 for D (5 bases). Deletions cut 0 bases from V and 3 bases from J, with 9 bases between. This CDR3 region has 14 residues. Germline V CDR1 and CDR2: MGHRA, YSYEKL. This CDR3 reads CASSQDTGSYEQYF. CDR3 DNA: TGCGCCAGCAGCCAAGACACAGGCAGCTACGAGCAGTACTTC.

This clonotype has ten or more counts. The chain couples TRBV7-2 to TRBJ2-7, with D tentatively TRBD2 (5 bases). This CDR3 region has 15 residues. Deletions cut 5 bases from V and 2 bases from J, with 16 bases between. Germline CDR1 SGHTA, CDR2 FQGNSA. The CDR3 region is CASSEGRELAYEQYF. The DNA of the CDR3 is TGTGCCAGCAGCGAGGGTAGGGAACTTGCCTACGAGCAGTACTTC.

To note about this clonotype: The CDR3 does not close with the conserved phenylalanine or tryptophan, likely indicating a read error. The chain uses TRBV20-1 and TRBJ2-1, with D perhaps being TRBD1 or TRBD2 (5 bases each). The CDR3 has 15 residues. Looked up from germline, CDR1 is DFQATT and CDR2 is SNEGSKA (reference sequence). Trimming took off 6 bases at V and 9 bases at J, with 24 bases between the two ends. The CDR3 loop reads CSALTWGSPKGEQFI. In DNA form, the CDR3 reads TGCAGTGCCCTTACGTGGGGGTCCCCAAAGGGTGAGCAGTTCATC.

This clonotype was seen more than once but under ten times. J is TRBJ1-1 and V is TRBV12-3 or TRBV12-4, with D maybe TRBD1 (5 bases). Deletions cut 3 bases from V and 2 bases from J, with 25 bases between. The length of the CDR3 is 19 residues. The CDR3 coding sequence is TGTGCCAGCAGTTTTTCGAAGCAGGGAAGATTATCCCCAAACACTGAAGCTTTCTTT. Protein: CASSFSKQGRLSPNTEAFF.

There are many counts of this clonotype. The rearrangement uses TRBV27 and TRBJ1-5, with D perhaps TRBD1 (5 bases). V lost 2 bases and J lost 6, with 11 bases in between. The CDR3 contains 14 residues. Per the germline V gene, CDR1 is MNHEY and CDR2 is SMNVEV (reference sequence). Here the CDR3 reads CASSLGGGGQPQHF. The DNA for the CDR3 is TGTGCCAGCAGTTTAGGGGGGGGAGGTCAGCCCCAGCATTTT.

This clonotype was counted at least ten times. The CDR3 sequence is CATHGLAVGELFF. CDR3 DNA sequence: TGTGCCACCCACGGACTAGCGGTCGGGGAGCTGTTTTTT. J is TRBJ2-2 and V is TRBV10-3; 10 bases agree with TRBD2. The CDR3 is 13 amino acids. The germline CDR1 and CDR2 sequences are ENHRY and SYGVKD. J lost 7 bases, V lost 10 bases, and 6 bases had no gene match.

This clonotype was recorded at least ten times. CDR3 DNA sequence: TGTGCCAGCAGTCAGGGGGGCACTGAAGCTTTCTTT. It encodes CASSQGGTEAFF. The chain recombines TRBV25-1 with TRBJ1-1; 7 nucleotides line up with TRBD1. This CDR3 spans 12 amino acids. The V gene end was trimmed by 5 bases and the J gene end by 4 bases; junction bases not matched to a gene: 1. The germline gives CDR1 MGHDK, CDR2 SYGVNS.

This clonotype was counted ten times or more. The V gene is TRBV20-1, the J gene TRBJ1-5; the D is unclear. The CDR3 runs 13 residues. The V end was cut by 4 bases, the J end by 3 bases, with 10 bases between. Germline CDR1 reads DFQATT; CDR2 reads SNEGSKA (reference sequence). CDR3 residues: CSAIGGSNQPQHF. Here the CDR3 DNA reads TGCAGTGCTATAGGAGGTTCCAATCAGCCCCAGCATTTT.